This T cell receptor (beta chain) originates from a study of cytomegalovirus exposure and HLA in healthy donors (dated by TCRdb to the late 2010s). In the study overall: In an earlier analysis of several hundred of the donors, 276 Gb of sequence data and about 110 million unique TCR beta sequences from about 179 million T cells were reported. An early release covering over 500 HLA-typed donors comprised about 300 gigabases of sequencing data and around 80 million unique TCR sequences. The genetic ancestry cluster associated with self-reported Caucasian donors included about four fifths of the 300 to 450 genotyped donors. The aim of the study was to test whether cataloging public T cell receptors could identify signatures of past pathogen exposure. Using immunosequencing, the study profiled T cell repertoires from 550 to 750 subjects and related those repertoires to cytomegalovirus serostatus. Along with the roughly 700-subject first cohort, a separate validation cohort of some 130 different subjects was used. To predict cytomegalovirus infection status, the study combined high-throughput TCR immunosequencing, statistical association of individual TCRs with disease status, and machine learning. A later analysis re-analyzed previously published TCR beta repertoires from 666 donors and added high-resolution HLA genotyping to study TCR occurrence patterns. The later analysis used no new phenotypic data to find candidate immune exposures, relying instead on TCR beta sequences and their occurrence across donors. An earlier analysis of fewer than 700 of the donors applied high-throughput TCR beta sequencing to assess whether each TCR beta V gene segment acted as functional or pseudogenic. Donor age, sex, ethnicity and CMV serostatus were compiled alongside the repertoire data. A later genetic analysis used genome-wide SNP genotypes for about 65% of the 666 donors, treating that subset as a discovery cohort. Every discovery cohort repertoire had been produced on one sequencing platform. Both class I and class II loci were covered by HLA typing, at four-digit resolution. Typing coverage varied by locus: about 620-630 donors for A, B, C, DRB1 and DQB1; 522 for DQA1; more than 600 for DPA1; 450 to 480 for DPB1. Because of strong linkage in the cohort, a handful of DR-DQ haplotypes were treated as single units for association and clustering. Among under 450 genotyped donors of the cohort, an average of around 240,000 unique TCR beta nucleotide sequences were sequenced per donor, around 18% of them non-productive.

The cohort was made up of approximately 670 healthy bone marrow donors. At the time of sampling, all cohort members were nominally healthy, though unrecorded immune exposures were likely present. The donor tested CMV seropositive and was one of the 289 seropositive cohort members. A peripheral blood sample was collected from each donor, and TCR beta sequencing was performed on peripheral blood mononuclear cells. The Qiagen DNeasy Blood Extraction Kit was used to extract genomic DNA from the blood cell samples. The full study reports these points: Broadly in line with IMGT annotations, most TCR beta V segments showed up in productive rearrangements about 87% or about 30% of the time in an earlier analysis of several hundred of the donors. In a later analysis, HLA-associated TCR beta chains were found to be more clonally expanded and to have lower generation probabilities than equally common non-associated chains. Because the 87-base-pair reads could not distinguish some IMGT-functional V segments, including TRBV6-2 and TRBV6-3, those segments were excluded. The cohort was sequenced for TCR beta chains only, and without alpha or paired-chain data the features that could be detected were limited. Three of the identified cytomegalovirus-associated TCR beta chains were confirmed in vitro to be specific for cytomegalovirus antigens. The authors suggested that the approach could potentially be generalized to other disease states and immunological phenotypes. Because counts were too low, roughly 16 rarely observed V segments, including chromosome 9 orphons, were left out of the earlier analysis of roughly 600 of the donors. Most CMV-associated TCR beta chains appeared to be HLA-restricted in a later analysis, and the HLA associations seemed to be driven largely by CMV exposure. Roughly uniform sequencing depth across donors was assumed in presence/absence analyses, although this assumption may not hold. Strong co-occurrence of HLA alleles, especially DR and DQ, made assigning TCR associations to individual alleles difficult. The study listed 150 to 200 TCR beta chains as associated with cytomegalovirus. A cluster of highly shared sequence variants was judged likely to be a technical artifact of the sequencing pipeline. A further reported finding was that TCR beta sequences accurately predicted the HLA-A and HLA-B alleles for most subjects in the first cohort. According to a later genetic analysis, donors in an Asian-associated ancestry cluster had fewer N-insertions in productive TCRs than the approximately 650-donor mean. A later analysis associated approximately 17,000 TCR beta sequences with specific HLA alleles at a false discovery rate of 0.05. In a later analysis, TCR association rates were found to vary across HLA loci, with the most associated TCRs seen for DRB1 alleles and the fewest for HLA-C alleles. A later analysis reported that several top co-occurrence clusters appeared linked to parvovirus B19, influenza, CMV and Epstein-Barr virus. Correlated functional status among segregating V segments might reflect linkage disequilibrium, but an unknown experimental factor could not be ruled out. A later genetic analysis associated a missense DCLRE1C variant with V-gene and J-gene trimming of TCR beta chains, and an independent cohort replicated the association. The classifier was reported to diagnose cytomegalovirus status with high specificity and sensitivity in both the original cohort and the validation cohort. Immune exposure information for the cohort was limited to CMV serostatus. HLA typing was unavailable for some donors at each locus, so association tests used only the typed subset. Most TCR sequences were seen in very few donors, while some public TCRs were found in many individuals.

The library was made by the immunoSEQ multiplex PCR assay. For the multiplex PCR, a mixture combining 60 forward primers for TCR Vbeta segments and 13 reverse primers for TCR Jbeta segments was used. The CDR3 region of rearranged TCR beta genes was amplified from genomic DNA by a multiplex PCR assay. The Illumina HiSeq System was used to sequence the amplified TCR beta libraries as 87-base-pair reads. The paper's data handling went like this. Across the roughly 600 repertoires, a later analysis counted approximately 75 million unique TCR beta chains, around 11 million of which were shared by at least two donors. Raw reads were error-corrected and collapsed into unique sequences by a nearest-neighbor algorithm in which closely related sequences were merged to remove PCR and sequencing errors. CDR3 sequences were aligned to IMGT reference sequences to assign V, D and J gene segments. For a sequence to be retained, at least a six-nucleotide match to both a V gene segment and a J gene segment was required. Rearrangements were classified as productive when the CDR3 lacked stop codons and remained in frame with V and J, and all other rearrangements were classified as non-productive. CDR3 was defined by IMGT convention, running from the second conserved V-encoded cysteine to the conserved J-encoded phenylalanine. Sequences without an unambiguous match to a single V gene segment were excluded from the earlier analysis of about 640 of the donors. In an earlier analysis of roughly 500 of the donors, V segments were called functional above 56.7% productive rearrangements and were called segregating when the between-donor standard deviation exceeded 5%. A statistical classification framework was built to diagnose cytomegalovirus status from the catalog of TCR beta chain sequences. In a later analysis, TCR nucleotide sequences were compared against IMGT/GENE-DB human TR gene sequences so that V and J genes could be assigned. In a later analysis, CDR3 sequences and most-parsimonious VDJ recombination scenarios were assigned using the TCRdist pipeline. In a later analysis, each TCR beta chain was defined by its CDR3 amino acid sequence together with its V-gene family, and reads lacking a unique V-gene family were excluded. In a later analysis, around 600 highly shared, low-generation-probability nucleotide sequences were removed to address suspected cross-contamination and a sequencing artifact. A later analysis calculated a clonal expansion index for each public chain from normalized within-repertoire ranks of inferred template counts. In a later analysis, generation probabilities were computed with a VDJ recombination model fitted to out-of-frame rearrangements, and the resulting probabilities were checked against IGoR. A later analysis scored TCR-TCR, TCR-HLA and TCR-CMV co-occurrence with hypergeometric tests, applying a repertoire-size bias correction to TCR pairs. False discovery rates were estimated in a later analysis by permuting HLA or CMV assignments 20 times. A later analysis grouped co-occurring TCRs with DBSCAN, adding TCRdist sequence similarity when clustering within HLA-allele-positive subsets. Co-occurrence clustering excluded repertoires with fewer than 30,000 or more than 120,000 public chains, plus five with anomalous nucleotide sharing. Imported from immuneACCESS, the table was reduced by TCRdb to in-frame sequences with V and J called. These copies leave out some clones; in studies compared against another copy, an unresolved V gene accounts for under half, and the cause of the remainder is not known. That table gives V, J and clone size, and the DNA gave D and trimming. The sample table lists 150,000 to 200,000 clones, roughly 79% of them with a count of one. Around a tenth of the sample is taken by the ten largest.

V is cut by 0 bases and J by 3 bases, and the space between the germline ends is 3 bases. Including the terminal cysteine and phenylalanine, the CDR3 comprises 11 residues. The CDR3 DNA has 33 bases and is translated from base 1. CDR1 and CDR2, looked up from the germline V gene (reference sequence), are DFQATT and SNEGSKA. As to this clone: Its recognized antigen is unknown. The record has no base qualities; no much larger clone is one base away. Distinct nucleotide sequences in the sample also encode this CDR3.

The receptor comes from a man aged 18 to 30 in good health and CMV-seropositive. The rearranged segments are TRBV20-1 and TRBJ2-7, with no reliable assignment of the D segment. Sequencing was done on a sample of PBMCs. The CDR3 corresponds to CSARDSYEQYF. The DNA is as follows: TGCAGTGCTAGAGATAGCTACGAGCAGTACTTC.